The 13 T cell receptor beta chains presented below share a single source sample, sequenced in a study of cytomegalovirus exposure and HLA in healthy donors. This table comes from immunoSEQ multiplex PCR, and its TCRdb copy is limited to in-frame clones, with some not included. The table shows more than 300,000 clones, with 86% occurring only once. The sequenced sample consisted of PBMCs. The receptors shown here come from a woman aged 18-29 years in good health and CMV-seronegative.

This clone appeared once. This rearrangement joins TRBV5-1 to TRBJ2-1; TRBD2 agrees at 7 bases. V shed 4 bases, J shed 2 bases, and the junction held 6 bases outside the gene matches. The CDR3 runs 15 residues. Germline CDR1 SGHRS, CDR2 YFSETQ. The DNA for the CDR3 is TGCGCCAGCAGCCTAGCGGCAATTACCTACAATGAGCAGTTCTTC. Translating gives CASSLAAITYNEQFF.

The chain carries TRBV4-3 and TRBJ2-7; D is uncertain. Trimming pared 1 base from V and 6 bases from J, leaving 10 bases between. Looked up from germline, CDR1 is LGHNA and CDR2 is YSLEER. This CDR3 is built from 13 residues. The CDR3 nucleotides read TGCGCCAGCAGCCAAGTTGGTAGTGGCGAGCAGTACTTC. The encoded protein is CASSQVGSGEQYF.

This chain connects TRBV4-1 to TRBJ1-2; no definite D call. V lost 0 bases and J 2 bases, leaving 7 bases between the germline ends. Per germline, CDR1 MGHRA and CDR2 YSYEKL. There are 14 residues in the CDR3. CDR3 in amino acids: CASSQEDTNYGYTF. The DNA of the CDR3 is TGCGCCAGCAGCCAAGAAGACACGAACTATGGCTACACCTTC.

The CDR3 spells CASSALAGGPLGDEQFF. The DNA for the CDR3 is TGTGCCAGCAGTGCCCTAGCGGGAGGGCCTTTGGGAGATGAGCAGTTCTTC. This chain joins TRBV2 and TRBJ2-1; 12 nucleotides align to TRBD2. V shed 4 bases and J 8 bases; nucleotides not matched to a gene: 12. The CDR3 contains 17 residues. Germline V gives CDR1 SNHLY, CDR2 FYNNEI.

The chain employs TRBV7-9 and TRBJ2-7; the D gene is possibly TRBD2 (5 bases). Germline assignment: CDR1 SEHNR and CDR2 FQNEAQ (reference sequence). The V end lost 5 bases, the J end lost 3 bases, and 14 bases lay between the germline ends. This CDR3 comprises 14 residues. The CDR3 protein is CASSRGVWDYEQYF. The CDR3 DNA reads as TGTGCCAGCAGCCGGGGAGTTTGGGACTACGAGCAGTACTTC.

The V gene is TRBV18, the J gene TRBJ2-2; D may be TRBD1 (5 bases). V lost 3 bases to trimming and J lost 0 bases, with 11 bases between them. Germline V gene data show CDR1 as KGHSH and CDR2 as LQKENI. The CDR3 covers 16 residues. CDR3 nucleotides: TGTGCCAGCTCACCTTTGGACACCGCGAACACCGGGGAGCTGTTTTTT. It translates to CASSPLDTANTGELFF.

The gene calls are TRBV2 and TRBJ1-1; 7 bases map to TRBD1. CDR1 and CDR2 from the germline V gene are SNHLY and FYNNEI. The CDR3 has 14 residues. After removal of 6 bases from V and 7 bases from J, the junction contained 11 bases not matched to a gene. The CDR3 loop reads CASRNVRDSIEAFF. CDR3 sequence (DNA): TGTGCCAGCAGAAATGTTCGGGACAGCATTGAAGCTTTCTTT.

The chain uses TRBV7-2 and TRBJ1-2; 11 nucleotides match TRBD1. Germline V CDR1 and CDR2: SGHTA, FQGNSA. With 10 bases clipped from V and 7 bases from J, the junction kept 11 bases outside the gene matches. CDR3 length equals 14 residues. CDR3: CATSMAGTGGGYTF. For the CDR3, the DNA is TGTGCCACCTCGATGGCCGGGACAGGGGGTGGCTACACCTTC.

The sample holds one count of this clone. The V and J genes are TRBV19 and TRBJ2-7; 9 nucleotides agree with TRBD2. The CDR3 contains 17 residues. Germline CDR1 and CDR2: LNHDA and SQIVND (reference sequence). Trimming took 3 bases from V and 3 from J; bases not matched to a gene: 12. The CDR3 region has the DNA TGTGCCAGTAGTATTTATCCAGCGGGAGGTTCTGGCTACGAGCAGTACTTC. It translates to CASSIYPAGGSGYEQYF.

The chain carries TRBV18 and TRBJ1-2; 9 bases map to TRBD1. The germline V gene has CDR1 KGHSH and CDR2 LQKENI. Germline trimming cut 5 bases from V and 3 bases from J; bases unmatched to any gene: 7. This CDR3 contains 15 residues. The DNA of the CDR3 is TGTGCCAGCTCAAAAGACAGGGGGATCGACTATGGCTACACCTTC. It codes for CASSKDRGIDYGYTF.

The gene calls are TRBV10-3 and TRBJ2-3; TRBD2 agrees at 9 bases. V trimming: 2 bases; J trimming: 3 bases; junction bases outside the gene matches: 6. Germline V gene lookup returns CDR1 ENHRY and CDR2 SYGVKD. The CDR3 has 16 residues. The CDR3: CAISEGLAGRTDTQYF. CDR3 DNA sequence: TGTGCCATCAGTGAGGGGCTAGCGGGAAGGACAGATACGCAGTATTTT.

The CDR3 sequence is CASSLWFRENYGYTF. CDR3 nucleotides: TGTGCCAGCAGTTTATGGTTCAGGGAAAACTATGGCTACACCTTC. The rearrangement joins TRBV28 to TRBJ1-2; possible D gene TRBD1, 5 bases. Germline CDR1 reads MDHEN; CDR2 reads SYDVKM. V was pared by 0 bases and J by 2 bases, with 10 bases between. The CDR3 contains 15 residues.

The V call is TRBV29-1, the J call TRBJ2-2, with 11 bases aligning to TRBD1. The CDR3 consists of 14 residues. Unmatched junction bases numbered 8, after V lost 7 bases and J lost 7 bases. Germline CDR1 and CDR2: SQVTM and ANQGSEA. The CDR3 is CSARGQGVVGELFF. The CDR3 DNA follows: TGCAGCGCCAGGGGACAGGGGGTGGTCGGGGAGCTGTTTTTT.